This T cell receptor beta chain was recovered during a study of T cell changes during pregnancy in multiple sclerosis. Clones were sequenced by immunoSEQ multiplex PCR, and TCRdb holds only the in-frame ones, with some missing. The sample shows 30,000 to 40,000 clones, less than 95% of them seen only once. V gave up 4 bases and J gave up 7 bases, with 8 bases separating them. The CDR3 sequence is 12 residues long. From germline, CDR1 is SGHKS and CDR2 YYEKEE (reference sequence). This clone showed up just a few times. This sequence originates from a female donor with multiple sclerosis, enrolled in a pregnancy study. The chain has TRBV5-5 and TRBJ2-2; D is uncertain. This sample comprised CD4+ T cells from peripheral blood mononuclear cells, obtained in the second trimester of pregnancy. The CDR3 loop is CASSPRGGELFF. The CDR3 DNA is TGTGCCAGCAGCCCCCGAGGCGGGGAGCTGTTTTTT.